The source of this T cell receptor beta chain is a study of T cell responses to AZD1222 COVID-19 vaccine. Across the whole study: Combined were second doses at about 4 or about 12 weeks.

Measured with immunoSEQ multiplex PCR; TCRdb has only the in-frame clones, and not every one. Of 150,000 to 180,000 clones in the sample, more than 75% are singletons; the top ten hold approximately 17%. Trimming left V 1 base short and J 7 bases short, with 8 bases between. This CDR3 spans 13 amino acids. Germline V gene data show CDR1 as LNHNV and CDR2 as YYDKDF (reference sequence). The clonotype was recovered from an adult in good health. Sequenced here: peripheral blood, sampled on day 0 of AZD1222 vaccination. The J gene is TRBJ1-5, the V gene TRBV15, with unresolved D. The DNA of the CDR3 is TGTGCCACCAGCAGAGCGGGCCCACAGCCCCAGCATTTT. This encodes CATSRAGPQPQHF.